Included here is one T cell receptor beta chain sequence, with context. The sample originates from a study of T cell responses to AZD1222 COVID-19 vaccine. Assay used: immunoSEQ multiplex PCR; TCRdb lists only in-frame clones, some missing. The sample shows over 130,000 clones, about 90% of them seen only once. Germline trimming cut 6 bases from V and 10 bases from J; bases unmatched to any gene: 11. Germline V gene lookup returns CDR1 MNHEY and CDR2 SVGAGI. This CDR3 is built from 13 residues. J is TRBJ1-1 and V is TRBV6-5; TRBD1 agrees at 7 bases. Specimen: peripheral blood, collected 28 days after the second AZD1222 dose. This receptor was identified in an adult who received the AZD1222 COVID-19 vaccine. The chain's CDR3 is CASRPDRAFGAFF. CDR3 nucleotide sequence: TGTGCCAGCAGACCCGACAGGGCATTTGGAGCTTTCTTT.